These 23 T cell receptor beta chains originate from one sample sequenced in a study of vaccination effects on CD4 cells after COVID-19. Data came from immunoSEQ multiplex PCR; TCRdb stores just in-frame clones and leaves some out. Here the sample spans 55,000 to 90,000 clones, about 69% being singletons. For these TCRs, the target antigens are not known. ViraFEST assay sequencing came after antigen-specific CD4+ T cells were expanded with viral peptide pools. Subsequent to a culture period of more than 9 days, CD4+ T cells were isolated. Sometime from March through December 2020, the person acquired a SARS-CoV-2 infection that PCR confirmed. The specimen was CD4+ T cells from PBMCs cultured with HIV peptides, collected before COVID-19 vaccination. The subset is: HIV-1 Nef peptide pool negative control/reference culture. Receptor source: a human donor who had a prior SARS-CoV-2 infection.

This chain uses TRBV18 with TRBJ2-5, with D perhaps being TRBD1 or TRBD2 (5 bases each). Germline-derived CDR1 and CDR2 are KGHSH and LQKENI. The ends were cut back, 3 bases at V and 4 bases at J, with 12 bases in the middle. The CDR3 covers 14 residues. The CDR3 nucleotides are TGTGCCAGCTCACCTTCGAGGGGTTCAGAGACCCAGTACTTC. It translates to CASSPSRGSETQYF.

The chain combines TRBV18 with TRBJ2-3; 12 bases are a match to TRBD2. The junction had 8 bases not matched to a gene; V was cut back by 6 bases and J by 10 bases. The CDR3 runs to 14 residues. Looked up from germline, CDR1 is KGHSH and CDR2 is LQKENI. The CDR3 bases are TGTGCCAGCTCTGCGGCCAGGACTAGCGGGGCGCAGTATTTT. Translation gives CASSAARTSGAQYF.

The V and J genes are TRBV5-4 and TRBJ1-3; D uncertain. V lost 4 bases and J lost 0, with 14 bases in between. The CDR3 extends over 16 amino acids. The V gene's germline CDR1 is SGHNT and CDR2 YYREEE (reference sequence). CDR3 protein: CASSPSRPSSGNTIYF. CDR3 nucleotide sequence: TGTGCCAGCAGCCCTAGTCGACCGAGCTCTGGAAACACCATATATTTT.

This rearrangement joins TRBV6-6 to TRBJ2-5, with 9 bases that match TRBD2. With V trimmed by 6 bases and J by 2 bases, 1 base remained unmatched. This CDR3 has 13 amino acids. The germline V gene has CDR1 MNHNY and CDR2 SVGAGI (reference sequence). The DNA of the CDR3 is TGTGCCAGCAGGCTAGCGGGGCAAGAGACCCAGTACTTC. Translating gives CASRLAGQETQYF.

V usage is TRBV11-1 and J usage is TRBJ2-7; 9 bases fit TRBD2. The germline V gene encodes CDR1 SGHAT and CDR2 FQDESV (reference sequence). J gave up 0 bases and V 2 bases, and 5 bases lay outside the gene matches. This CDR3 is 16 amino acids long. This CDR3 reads CASSLRTSASSYEQYF. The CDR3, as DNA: TGTGCCAGCAGCTTAAGGACTAGCGCTTCCTCCTACGAGCAGTACTTC.

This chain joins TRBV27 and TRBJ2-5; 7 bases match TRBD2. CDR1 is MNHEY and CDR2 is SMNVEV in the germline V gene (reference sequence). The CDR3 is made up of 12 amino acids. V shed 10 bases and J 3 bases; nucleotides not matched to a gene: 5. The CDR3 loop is CATQRGEETQYF. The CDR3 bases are TGTGCCACGCAGCGGGGCGAAGAGACCCAGTACTTC.

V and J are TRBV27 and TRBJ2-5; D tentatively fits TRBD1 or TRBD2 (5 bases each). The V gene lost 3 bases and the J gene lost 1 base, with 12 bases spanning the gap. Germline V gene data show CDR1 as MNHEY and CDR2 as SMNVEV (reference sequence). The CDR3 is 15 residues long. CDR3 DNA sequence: TGTGCCAGCAGTTTTCTTGGGGGAGTCCAAGAGACCCAGTACTTC. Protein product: CASSFLGGVQETQYF.

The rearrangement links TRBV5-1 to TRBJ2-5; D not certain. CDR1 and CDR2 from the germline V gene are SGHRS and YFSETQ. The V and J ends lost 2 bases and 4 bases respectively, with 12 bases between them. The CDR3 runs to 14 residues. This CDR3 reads CASSFGSLVETQYF. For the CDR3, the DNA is TGCGCCAGCAGCTTTGGATCCTTGGTAGAGACCCAGTACTTC.

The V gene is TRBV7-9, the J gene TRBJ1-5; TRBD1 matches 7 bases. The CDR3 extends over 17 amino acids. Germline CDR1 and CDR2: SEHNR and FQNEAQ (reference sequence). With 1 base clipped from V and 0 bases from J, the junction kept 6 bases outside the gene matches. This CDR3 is CASSLGASGGSNQPQHF. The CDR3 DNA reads TGTGCCAGCAGCTTAGGGGCCTCAGGGGGTAGCAATCAGCCCCAGCATTTT.

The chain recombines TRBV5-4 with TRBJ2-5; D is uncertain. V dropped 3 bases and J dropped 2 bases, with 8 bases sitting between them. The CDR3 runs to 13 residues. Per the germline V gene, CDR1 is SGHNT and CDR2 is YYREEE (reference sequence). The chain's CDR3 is CASSSHGQETQYF. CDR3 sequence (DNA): TGTGCCAGCAGCTCTCACGGACAAGAGACCCAGTACTTC.

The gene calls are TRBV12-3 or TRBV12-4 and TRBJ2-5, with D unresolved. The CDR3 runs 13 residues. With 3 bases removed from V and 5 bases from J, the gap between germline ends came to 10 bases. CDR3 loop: CASSFLQRETQYF. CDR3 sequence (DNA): TGTGCCAGCAGTTTTCTCCAGAGGGAGACCCAGTACTTC.

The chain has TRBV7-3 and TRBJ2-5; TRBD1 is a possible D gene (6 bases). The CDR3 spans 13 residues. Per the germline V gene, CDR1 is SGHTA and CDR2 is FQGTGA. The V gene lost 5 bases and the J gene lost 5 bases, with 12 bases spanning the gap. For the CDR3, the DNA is TGTGCCAGCAGCATACAGGGCTGGGAGACCCAGTACTTC. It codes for CASSIQGWETQYF.

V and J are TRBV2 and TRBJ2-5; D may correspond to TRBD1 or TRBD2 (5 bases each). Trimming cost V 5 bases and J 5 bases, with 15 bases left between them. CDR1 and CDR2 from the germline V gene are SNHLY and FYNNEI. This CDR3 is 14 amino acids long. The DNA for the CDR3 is TGTGCCAGCAGTCCCGGGACCCTGGGTGAGACCCAGTACTTC. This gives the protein CASSPGTLGETQYF.

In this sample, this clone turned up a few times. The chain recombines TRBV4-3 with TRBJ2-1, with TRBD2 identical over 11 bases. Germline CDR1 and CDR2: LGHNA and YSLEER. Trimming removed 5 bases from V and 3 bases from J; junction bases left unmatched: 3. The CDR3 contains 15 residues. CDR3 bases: TGCGCCAGCAGCATGGGACTAGCGGACTACAATGAGCAGTTCTTC. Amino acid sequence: CASSMGLADYNEQFF.

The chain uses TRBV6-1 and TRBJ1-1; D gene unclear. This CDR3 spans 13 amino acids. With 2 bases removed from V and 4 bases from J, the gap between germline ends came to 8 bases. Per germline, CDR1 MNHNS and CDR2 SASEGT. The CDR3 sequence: CASSERVVTEAFF. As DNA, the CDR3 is TGTGCCAGCAGTGAAAGGGTGGTCACTGAAGCTTTCTTT.

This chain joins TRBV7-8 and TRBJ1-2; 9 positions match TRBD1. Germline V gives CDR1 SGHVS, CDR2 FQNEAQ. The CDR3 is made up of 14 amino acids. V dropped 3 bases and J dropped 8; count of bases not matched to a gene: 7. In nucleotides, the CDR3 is TGTGCCAGCAGCTTCACTCGACAGGGGGGAGGCTACACCTTC. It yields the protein CASSFTRQGGGYTF.

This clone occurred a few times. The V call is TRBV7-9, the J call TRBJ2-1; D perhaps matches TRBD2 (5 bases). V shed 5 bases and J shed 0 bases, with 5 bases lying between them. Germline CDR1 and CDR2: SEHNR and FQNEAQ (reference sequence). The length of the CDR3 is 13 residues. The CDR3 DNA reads TGTGCCAGCAGCCGGGACTCCTACAATGAGCAGTTCTTC. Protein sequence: CASSRDSYNEQFF.

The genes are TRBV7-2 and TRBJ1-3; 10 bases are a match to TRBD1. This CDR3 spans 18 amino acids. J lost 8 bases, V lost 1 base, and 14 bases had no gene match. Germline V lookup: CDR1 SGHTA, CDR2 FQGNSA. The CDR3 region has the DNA TGTGCCAGCAGCTTAGGAAGGACAGGGGGTTCGTTTGGGCACACCATATATTTT. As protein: CASSLGRTGGSFGHTIYF.

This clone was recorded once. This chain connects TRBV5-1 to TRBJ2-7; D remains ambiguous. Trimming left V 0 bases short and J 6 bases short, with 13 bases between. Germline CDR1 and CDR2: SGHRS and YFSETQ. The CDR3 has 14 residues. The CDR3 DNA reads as TGCGCCAGCAGCTTGGTTCCAGAGCCTGGCGAGCAGTACTTC. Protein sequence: CASSLVPEPGEQYF.

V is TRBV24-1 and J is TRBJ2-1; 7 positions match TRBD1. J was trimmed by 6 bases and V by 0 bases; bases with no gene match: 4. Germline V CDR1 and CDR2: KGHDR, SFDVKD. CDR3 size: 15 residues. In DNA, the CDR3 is TGTGCCACCAGTGATTTGTCACGGGACAGCAATGAGCAGTTCTTC. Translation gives CATSDLSRDSNEQFF.

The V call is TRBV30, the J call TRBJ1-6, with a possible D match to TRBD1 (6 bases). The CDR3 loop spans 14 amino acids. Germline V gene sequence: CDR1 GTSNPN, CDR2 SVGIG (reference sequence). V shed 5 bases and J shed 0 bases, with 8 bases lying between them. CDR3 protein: CAWEQGSYNSPLHF. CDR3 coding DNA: TGTGCCTGGGAACAGGGCTCCTATAATTCACCCCTCCACTTT.

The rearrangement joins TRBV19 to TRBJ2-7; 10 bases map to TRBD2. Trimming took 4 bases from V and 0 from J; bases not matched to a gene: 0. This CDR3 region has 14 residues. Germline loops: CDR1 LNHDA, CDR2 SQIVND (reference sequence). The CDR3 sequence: CASSTSGSSYEQYF. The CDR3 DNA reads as TGTGCCAGTAGTACTAGCGGGAGCTCCTACGAGCAGTACTTC.

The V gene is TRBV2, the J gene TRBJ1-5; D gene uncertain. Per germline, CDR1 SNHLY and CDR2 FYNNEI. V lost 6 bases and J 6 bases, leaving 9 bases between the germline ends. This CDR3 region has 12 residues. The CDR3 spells CASRGTLQPQHF. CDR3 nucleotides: TGTGCCAGCAGAGGCACACTTCAGCCCCAGCATTTT. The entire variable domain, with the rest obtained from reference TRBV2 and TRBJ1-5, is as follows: EPEVTQTPSHQVTQMGQEVILRCVPISNHLYFYWYRQILGQKVEFLVSFYNNEISEKSEIFDDQFSVERPDGSNFTLKIRSTKLEDSAMYFCASRGTLQPQHFGDGTRLSIL.